The 15 T cell receptor beta chains reported below all come from one sample, sequenced in a study of CD8 T cells in Susac syndrome. Random hexamers were used to reverse transcribe roughly 0.45 to 1 ug of RNA. TCRdb called the immunoSEQ multiplex PCR reads again in MiXCR, with one record for every CDR3 protein. The sample records about 210,000 distinct CDR3 sequences, roughly 95% being singletons. Source material: CD4+ T cells from PBMCs. The receptors come from a human donor in good health.

The chain employs TRBV12-3 or TRBV12-4 and TRBJ2-7; tentative D call: TRBD2 (6 bases). The germline V and J ends were trimmed by 3 bases and 2 bases, with 11 bases remaining between them. This CDR3 is 14 amino acids long. The CDR3 loop reads CASSFKAGPYEQYF. The DNA for the CDR3 is TGTGCCAGCAGTTTTAAGGCGGGGCCCTACGAGCAGTACTTC.

The rearrangement links TRBV29-1 to TRBJ2-7, with 8 bases fitting TRBD1. Germline V gene data show CDR1 as SQVTM and CDR2 as ANQGSEA. CDR3 length: 14 amino acids. V lost 6 bases, J lost 0 bases, and 7 bases stayed unmatched. The CDR3 bases are TGCAGCGTGAGGGAACAGGGGGACTCCTACGAGCAGTACTTC. Its translation is CSVREQGDSYEQYF.

The chain is built from TRBV10-3 and TRBJ2-7; D might be TRBD2 (5 bases). The germline CDR1 and CDR2 sequences are ENHRY and SYGVKD. The CDR3 has 13 residues. The V and J ends lost 5 bases and 2 bases respectively, with 10 bases between them. The CDR3 reads CAISRTDTYEQYV. The CDR3 DNA reads as TGTGCCATCAGTCGGACTGACACCTACGAGCAGTACGTC.

The J gene is TRBJ1-5, the V gene TRBV15; 8 bases fit TRBD1. Trimming took 5 bases from V and 1 from J; bases not matched to a gene: 4. The CDR3 length is 15 residues. The germline gives CDR1 LNHNV, CDR2 YYDKDF (reference sequence). The CDR3 region is CATSPGTGSNQPQHF. In DNA, the CDR3 is TGTGCCACCAGCCCCGGGACAGGCAGCAATCAGCCCCAGCATTTT.

The CDR3 sequence: CASSQDRDRGTIQYF. CDR3 nucleotides: TGCGCCAGCAGCCAAGATCGGGACAGGGGGACCATTCAGTACTTC. The J gene is TRBJ2-4, the V gene TRBV4-1; TRBD1 agrees at 11 bases. This CDR3 has 15 amino acids. Germline V gene sequence: CDR1 MGHRA, CDR2 YSYEKL. V trimming: 0 bases; J trimming: 9 bases; junction bases outside the gene matches: 4.

This chain links TRBV30 with TRBJ2-1; D is possibly TRBD1 (5 bases). The germline V gene encodes CDR1 GTSNPN and CDR2 SVGIG (reference sequence). Trimming left V 8 bases short and J 4 bases short, with 24 bases between. This CDR3 has 16 residues. This CDR3 is CAGRSPTMGRYNEQFF. CDR3 nucleotides: TGTGCCGGCCGGTCCCCCACGATGGGGCGGTACAATGAGCAGTTCTTC.

The rearrangement joins TRBV18 to TRBJ1-1, with D maybe TRBD1 (5 bases). Trimming shortened V by 1 base and J by 5 bases, and 17 bases separated the two germline ends. The germline CDR1 and CDR2 sequences are KGHSH and LQKENI. The CDR3 covers 16 residues. The CDR3 DNA reads as TGTGCCAGCTCACCACGGGGTACTCAGGGAGGAACTGAAGCTTTCTTT. Protein sequence: CASSPRGTQGGTEAFF.

The gene calls are TRBV4-3 and TRBJ1-4, with D maybe TRBD1 (5 bases). The CDR3 runs 16 residues. Trimming removed 1 base from V and 8 bases from J, with 17 bases in between. Germline assignment: CDR1 LGHNA and CDR2 YSLEER. Here the CDR3 DNA reads TGCGCCAGCAGCCAAGTTCTTAGCGGAGGGGCCGAAAAACTGTTTTTT. It codes for CASSQVLSGGAEKLFF.

This chain links TRBV5-4 with TRBJ1-2; the D gene is possibly TRBD1 (6 bases). V was pared by 4 bases and J by 4 bases, with 14 bases between. The CDR3 has 14 residues. The germline V gene encodes CDR1 SGHNT and CDR2 YYREEE (reference sequence). The CDR3 DNA is TGTGCCAGCAGCCCGCAGGGGCTGGGCTATGGCTACACCTTC. Protein sequence: CASSPQGLGYGYTF.

The chain joins TRBV20-1 to TRBJ2-6, with no clear D. Germline values: CDR1 DFQATT, CDR2 SNEGSKA (reference sequence). V was clipped by 3 bases and J by 1 base, with 7 bases between them. CDR3 length: 14 amino acids. The CDR3 nucleotides are TGCAGTGCTAGCCCAGCGTCTGGGGCCAACGTCCTGACTTTC. This translates into CSASPASGANVLTF.

This clonotype was recorded a few times. The CDR3 bases are TGTGCCAGCAGCCCCCGGGACGGACGTTACTACGAGCAGTACTTC. This gives the protein CASSPRDGRYYEQYF. The chain carries TRBV9 and TRBJ2-7, with D perhaps assigned TRBD1 or TRBD2 (5 bases each). Trimming pared 4 bases from V and 3 bases from J, leaving 17 bases between. The CDR3 is 15 amino acids. CDR1 and CDR2 (germline): SGDLS, YYNGEE.

The chain employs TRBV18 and TRBJ2-7, with D unclear. This CDR3 comprises 14 residues. V shed 3 bases and J shed 1 base, with 10 bases lying between them. The germline CDR1 and CDR2 sequences are KGHSH and LQKENI. CDR3 in DNA: TGTGCCAGCTCACCTTTTACAGAGTCCTACGAGCAGTACTTC. As protein: CASSPFTESYEQYF.

This chain connects TRBV3-1 to TRBJ1-1; D possibly corresponds to TRBD1 (6 bases). Trimming took 3 bases from V and 10 from J, leaving 12 bases between them. This CDR3 is 12 amino acids long. Per germline, CDR1 LGHDT and CDR2 YNNKEL (reference sequence). The CDR3 spells CASSHGGDIAFF. The CDR3, as DNA: TGTGCCAGCAGCCATGGTGGGGACATAGCTTTCTTT.

The chain links TRBV7-3 to TRBJ2-1, with D unresolved. The CDR3 loop spans 11 amino acids. The V gene's germline CDR1 is SGHTA and CDR2 FQGTGA. V was cut by 8 bases and J by 7 bases, with 9 bases left in between. CDR3 in amino acids: CASGERNEQFF. DNA for the CDR3: TGTGCCAGCGGGGAAAGGAATGAGCAGTTCTTC.

The chain has TRBV7-8 and TRBJ2-3; a weak D match, TRBD1 (5 bases). Per germline, CDR1 SGHVS and CDR2 FQNEAQ. The CDR3 sequence is 14 residues long. Trimming left V 3 bases short and J 6 bases short, with 13 bases between. This chain's CDR3 is CASSFRQGVDTQYF. The CDR3 bases are TGTGCCAGCAGCTTCCGGCAGGGTGTTGATACGCAGTATTTT.